This is a list of T cell receptor beta chains from one sample in a study of T cell responses to AZD1222 COVID-19 vaccine. The table came from immunoSEQ multiplex PCR; TCRdb's copy has only in-frame clones and leaves some out. The profile covers 150,000 to 200,000 clones, with roughly 90% appearing a single time and about 1.5% taken by the ten largest. The sequenced sample was peripheral blood, obtained on day 0 of AZD1222 vaccination. The source is an adult in good health. The CDR3 runs from the conserved cysteine through the conserved F or W. Each record gives: clone size, J gene, D gene, CDR3 length, V gene, CDR3 DNA, CDR3 protein. The D gene is left open where the match is weak. The size field is filled for only some rows; it gives once, few, many or a size class.

>-|TRBJ1-4|TRBD1|15|TRBV4-3
TGCGCCAGCAGCCGGGGGACAGGTTTAAATGAAAAACTGTTTTTT
CASSRGTGLNEKLFF
>-|TRBJ1-1|-|13|TRBV12-3/TRBV12-4
TGTGCCAGCATTGAGGGGACGAACACTGAAGCTTTCTTT
CASIEGTNTEAFF
>-|TRBJ2-3|-|17|TRBV11-3
TGTGCCAGCAGCTTAGAGATCGGGGCTTCTAGCACAGATACGCAGTATTTT
CASSLEIGASSTDTQYF
>-|TRBJ2-3|-|14|TRBV24-1
TGTGCCACCAGTGACAGTGCTGGCGCAGATACGCAGTATTTT
CATSDSAGADTQYF
>-|TRBJ1-2|-|12|TRBV27
TGTGCCAGCAGAGGGTTTTTTGATGGCTACACCTTC
CASRGFFDGYTF
>-|TRBJ2-7|TRBD2|19|TRBV5-1
TGCGCCAGCAGCTTGGGTGCCCAGCGGGGAATAATGGGGGCCTACGAGCAGTACTTC
CASSLGAQRGIMGAYEQYF
>-|TRBJ1-6|-|11|TRBV25-1
TGTGCCAGCAGTGATGGATCACCCCTCCACTTT
CASSDGSPLHF
>-|TRBJ2-3|-|14|TRBV19
TGTGCCAGTAGTATAGGGGGCCCCGGGGATACGCAGTATTTT
CASSIGGPGDTQYF
>-|TRBJ2-1|-|13|TRBV19
TGTGCCAGTAGTGCCCCCACGGGCGGTGAGCAGTTCTTC
CASSAPTGGEQFF
>-|TRBJ1-4|TRBD1|15|TRBV29-1
TGCAGCGCCCCTCTGGGGACAGGGAAAAATGAAAAACTGTTTTTT
CSAPLGTGKNEKLFF
>-|TRBJ2-1|-|11|TRBV2
TGTGCCAGCAGCCCCCTCAATGAGCAGTTCTTC
CASSPLNEQFF
>-|TRBJ2-7|-|13|TRBV28
TGTGCCAGCAGTTTATTCAGGGATATCGAGCAGTACTTC
CASSLFRDIEQYF
>-|TRBJ1-1|-|14|TRBV6-5
TGTGCCAGCAGCCGACAGGCCATGAACACTGAAGCTTTCTTT
CASSRQAMNTEAFF
>-|TRBJ2-5|-|12|TRBV3-1/TRBV3-2
TGTGCCAGCAGCCCCTCACGGGAGACCCAGTACTTC
CASSPSRETQYF
>-|TRBJ1-1|-|14|TRBV11-1
TGTGCCAGCAGCTTACTCTTGGGGAACACTGAAGCTTTCTTT
CASSLLLGNTEAFF
>-|TRBJ2-7|-|13|TRBV15
TGTGCCACCAGCAAAGGGCAGGGGGGCGAGCAGTACTTC
CATSKGQGGEQYF
>-|TRBJ2-2|TRBD2|16|TRBV18
TGTGCCAGCTCACCAGGAGGGCTAGCGGGAGCCGGGGAGCTGTTTTTT
CASSPGGLAGAGELFF
>-|TRBJ1-4|-|13|TRBV5-5
TGTGCCAGCAGCTTATCGGAGTATGAAAAACTGTTTTTT
CASSLSEYEKLFF
>once|TRBJ1-1|-|15|TRBV3-1/TRBV3-2
TGTGCCAGCAGCCAGCCACGGGGGCAGGACACTGAAGCTTTCTTT
CASSQPRGQDTEAFF
>-|TRBJ2-1|TRBD2|15|TRBV7-2
TGTGCCAGCAGCTTAGACGTTCGGACTAGCGGAGAGCAGTTCTTC
CASSLDVRTSGEQFF
>-|TRBJ1-2|-|14|TRBV3-1/TRBV3-2
TGTGCCAGCAGCCAAGATATAGGGGTCTATGGCTACACCTTC
CASSQDIGVYGYTF
>-|TRBJ1-2|-|14|TRBV27
TGTGCCAGCAGTCCCGGGGTCCTTAACTATGGCTACACCTTC
CASSPGVLNYGYTF
>-|TRBJ1-1|-|15|TRBV7-6
TGTGCCAGCAGCTTAGGTCAGGGAGGTAACACTGAAGCTTTCTTT
CASSLGQGGNTEAFF
>-|TRBJ1-1|-|18|TRBV2
TGTGCCAGCAGTGGAGGAGAGACTTTTACTTTCGGGAACACTGAAGCTTTCTTT
CASSGGETFTFGNTEAFF